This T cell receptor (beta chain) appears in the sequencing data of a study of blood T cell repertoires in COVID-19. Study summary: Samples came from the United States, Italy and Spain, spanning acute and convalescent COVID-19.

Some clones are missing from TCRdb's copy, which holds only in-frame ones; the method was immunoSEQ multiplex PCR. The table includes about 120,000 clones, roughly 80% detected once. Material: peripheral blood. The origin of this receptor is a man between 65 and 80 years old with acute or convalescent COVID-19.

The CDR3 nucleotides read TGTGCCGTGGGGACAGGGAACCTGAATGAGCAGTTCTTC. Amino acids: CAVGTGNLNEQFF. This chain joins TRBV6-5 and TRBJ2-1, with TRBD1 matching over 9 bases. The junction had 9 bases not matched to a gene; V was cut back by 11 bases and J by 7 bases. CDR3 length: 13 amino acids. From germline, CDR1 is MNHEY and CDR2 SVGAGI.